This T cell receptor beta chain is from a study of T cell responses to AZD1222 COVID-19 vaccine. Per the germline V gene, CDR1 is SEHNR and CDR2 is FQNEAQ (reference sequence). V was pared by 4 bases and J by 1 base, with 7 bases between. The CDR3 runs 14 residues. Produced via immunoSEQ multiplex PCR; TCRdb's table is partial and in-frame only. Here the sample spans tens of thousands of clones, approximately 88% being singletons. The receptor was derived from an adult who received the AZD1222 COVID-19 vaccine. Specimen: peripheral blood, collected 28 days after the second AZD1222 dose. V and J are TRBV7-9 and TRBJ2-2; D possibly corresponds to TRBD1 (6 bases). DNA for the CDR3: TGTGCCAGCAGCTCGACAGGGAACACCGGGGAGCTGTTTTTT. It yields the protein CASSSTGNTGELFF.